Listed below are T cell receptor beta chains from one sample, sequenced in a study of T-cell reconstitution after alpha-beta-depleted transplantation in children. TCRdb used MiXCR to reprocess the PCR reads, holding one entry per CDR3 protein. This table has about 300,000 distinct CDR3 sequences, around 7.1% appearing once. Sequences were derived from peripheral blood, sampled 360 days after TCRalphabeta/CD19-depleted stem cell transplant. The receptors originated from a female patient younger than 10 who had a stem cell transplant for Fanconi anemia, so the T cells may come from the graft donor. Each CDR3 is given with its conserved first and last residue. A D gene is named only where the DNA matches it firmly. Size is omitted from some rows. Given values are once, few, many or a class for expanded clones.

NA	TRBJ2-4	TRBV21-1	many	CASSRTGHF	TGTGCCAGCAGCAGGACAGGCCACTTC
NA	TRBJ2-7	TRBV4-1	few	CASSQGPESRGFYEQYF	TGCGCCAGCAGCCAAGGTCCCGAGTCTCGGGGGTTCTACGAGCAGTACTTC
NA	TRBJ1-1	TRBV7-3	many	CASSLTGGRLDTEAFF	TGTGCCAGCAGCTTAACGGGGGGCAGGTTGGACACTGAAGCTTTCTTT
NA	TRBJ1-2	TRBV20-1	few	CSARRDENYGYTF	TGCAGTGCTAGACGGGACGAGAACTATGGCTACACCTTC
TRBD2	TRBJ2-4	TRBV5-1	NA	CASSNRLAGGPAAKNIQYF	TGCGCCAGCAGCAATCGACTAGCGGGGGGGCCTGCAGCCAAAAACATTCAGTACTTC
NA	TRBJ2-6	TRBV24-1	many	CATCPPGANVLTF	TGTGCCACCTGCCCGCCTGGGGCCAACGTCCTGACTTTC
NA	TRBJ2-3	TRBV5-4	few	CASSLSAGSTDTQYF	TGTGCCAGCAGCTTGAGTGCCGGGAGCACAGATACGCAGTATTTT
NA	TRBJ1-1	TRBV20-1	few	CSARVRGGDGAAFF	TGCAGTGCTAGAGTAAGGGGGGGTGATGGTGCGGCTTTCTTT
NA	TRBJ2-1	TRBV7-7	many	CASSTRPGGPYNEQFF	TGTGCTAGCAGTACCCGTCCCGGGGGCCCCTACAATGAGCAGTTCTTC
NA	TRBJ1-5	TRBV7-6	NA	CASSLAGYNQPQHF	TGTGCCAGCAGCTTGGCAGGGTATAATCAGCCCCAGCATTTT
NA	TRBJ1-5	TRBV28	few	CASRPFTFSNQPQHF	TGTGCCAGCAGGCCTTTTACGTTTAGCAATCAGCCCCAGCATTTT
NA	TRBJ2-3	TRBV5-6	many	CASSNRPDRSDTQYF	TGTGCCAGCAGCAACAGACCGGACCGGTCAGATACGCAGTATTTT
NA	TRBJ2-4	TRBV24-1	few	CATSSDNGGIENIQYF	TGTGCCACCAGCAGTGACAACGGGGGTATTGAAAACATTCAGTACTTC
NA	TRBJ1-1	TRBV19	NA	CASSISAEAFF	TGTGCCAGTAGTATATCGGCTGAAGCTTTCTTT
NA	TRBJ2-7	TRBV20-1	few	CSAWGWAGSPYEQYF	TGCAGTGCTTGGGGGTGGGCGGGGAGTCCCTACGAGCAGTACTTC
TRBD2	TRBJ2-1	TRBV7-9	many	CASSLLAGAVSYNEQFF	TGTGCCAGCAGCTTACTAGCGGGGGCCGTTTCCTACAATGAGCAGTTCTTC
NA	TRBJ2-7	TRBV10-3	few	CAISRGHEQYF	TGTGCCATCAGCAGGGGACACGAGCAGTACTTC
NA	TRBJ2-1	TRBV4-1	medium-sized	CASSQDQLGEQFF	TGCGCCAGCAGCCAAGACCAGTTAGGTGAGCAGTTCTTC
NA	TRBJ1-1	TRBV12-3/TRBV12-4	NA	CASSLGTYNTEAFF	TGTGCCAGCAGTTTAGGGACATATAACACTGAAGCTTTCTTT
NA	TRBJ2-2	TRBV29-1	many	CSVRTISTGELFF	TGCAGCGTAAGGACTATCTCCACCGGGGAGCTGTTTTTT
TRBD2	TRBJ2-1	TRBV7-3	many	CASSSTSGGNEQFF	TGTGCCAGCAGCTCGACTAGCGGGGGGAATGAGCAGTTCTTC
NA	TRBJ2-5	TRBV29-1	many	CSVGGAGSWTQYF	TGCAGCGTTGGTGGGGCAGGGTCGTGGACCCAGTACTTC
NA	TRBJ2-5	TRBV20-1	many	CSARFPGWETQYF	TGCAGTGCTAGATTTCCCGGGTGGGAGACCCAGTACTTC
NA	TRBJ2-1	TRBV12-3/TRBV12-4	many	CASYETGGYSYNEQFF	TGTGCCAGCTATGAAACCGGGGGATACTCCTACAATGAGCAGTTCTTC
TRBD1	TRBJ2-7	TRBV20-1	many	CSAGGTGISRDEQYF	TGCAGTGCTGGTGGGACAGGCATCTCTCGGGACGAGCAGTACTTC
TRBD1	TRBJ2-7	TRBV20-1	many	CSARDPGQPYEQYF	TGCAGTGCTAGAGATCCGGGACAGCCCTACGAGCAGTACTTC
TRBD2	TRBJ2-5	TRBV5-4	NA	CASSLSAGGPLGETQYF	TGTGCCAGCAGCTTGTCGGCGGGGGGGCCTCTGGGAGAGACCCAGTACTTC
NA	TRBJ2-3	TRBV18	NA	CASSPLPAPGRGGDTQYF	TGTGCCAGCTCACCACTGCCGGCACCCGGGCGAGGTGGTGATACGCAGTATTTT
NA	TRBJ2-3	TRBV20-1	many	CSASEGASTDTQYF	TGCAGTGCTAGCGAGGGAGCTAGCACAGATACGCAGTATTTT
TRBD1	TRBJ2-4	TRBV25-1	few	CASSEWEQGKDIQYF	TGTGCCAGCAGTGAATGGGAACAGGGGAAGGACATTCAGTACTTC
TRBD1	TRBJ1-1	TRBV7-9	many	CASSLLGQGQVSEAFF	TGTGCCAGCAGCTTACTAGGACAGGGGCAGGTCTCTGAAGCTTTCTTT
TRBD2	TRBJ2-1	TRBV12-3/TRBV12-4	many	CASSLNRDYNNEQFF	TGTGCCAGCAGTTTAAACCGGGACTATAACAATGAGCAGTTCTTC
NA	TRBJ2-1	TRBV21-1	few	CASSKVSRLGCYRGGDSSYNEQFF	TGTGCCAGCAGCAAAGTTTCGCGGCTAGGGTGCTACCGCGGGGGCGATAGCTCCTACAATGAGCAGTTCTTC
TRBD1	TRBJ1-4	TRBV9	few	CASSGPGQNEKLFF	TGTGCCAGCAGCGGACCGGGACAGAATGAAAAACTGTTTTTT
NA	TRBJ1-2	TRBV12-3/TRBV12-4	many	CASSSPPRRGSGGYTF	TGTGCCAGCAGCTCCCCCCCTCGGAGGGGGTCAGGTGGCTACACCTTC
NA	TRBJ2-2	TRBV5-1	many	CASSLALVAANTGELFF	TGCGCCAGCAGCTTGGCCTTGGTAGCGGCGAACACCGGGGAGCTGTTTTTT
NA	TRBJ2-7	TRBV28	many	CASSPGSWGQVYEQYF	TGTGCCAGCAGCCCGGGTAGTTGGGGGCAGGTCTACGAGCAGTACTTC
TRBD2	TRBJ2-2	TRBV6-2/TRBV6-3	few	CASNRRLAGVHTGELFF	TGTGCCAGCAATCGGCGGCTAGCGGGAGTCCACACCGGGGAGCTGTTTTTT
NA	TRBJ2-1	TRBV11-3	many	CASSLGTEYNEQFF	TGTGCCAGCAGCTTAGGGACAGAATACAATGAGCAGTTCTTC
NA	TRBJ1-2	TRBV27	few	CASSEAANYGYTF	TGTGCCAGCAGTGAGGCAGCAAACTATGGCTACACCTTC
NA	TRBJ1-4	TRBV12-3/TRBV12-4	many	CASSLTAGAGKLFF	TGTGCCAGCAGTTTAACGGCAGGGGCCGGGAAACTGTTTTTT
TRBD1	TRBJ1-3	TRBV6-5	many	CASKYLQGSGNTIYF	TGTGCCAGCAAATACCTACAGGGGTCTGGAAACACCATATATTTT
NA	TRBJ2-5	TRBV20-1	many	CSARGLVPAQETQYF	TGCAGTGCTAGAGGCCTTGTTCCAGCACAAGAGACCCAGTACTTC
TRBD2	TRBJ2-3	TRBV9	few	CASSVVASGAAATDTQYF	TGTGCCAGCAGCGTAGTTGCTAGCGGGGCAGCAGCCACAGATACGCAGTATTTT
NA	TRBJ2-1	TRBV2	many	CASKGPSYNEQFF	TGTGCCAGCAAGGGGCCCTCCTACAATGAGCAGTTCTTC
TRBD2	TRBJ2-7	TRBV29-1	many	CSVVGLGFREQYF	TGCAGCGTTGTGGGACTAGGTTTTCGCGAGCAGTACTTC
TRBD1	TRBJ1-2	TRBV7-9	NA	CASSTRTGEGEGYTF	TGTGCCAGCAGCACCCGGACAGGGGAGGGTGAGGGCTACACCTTC
NA	TRBJ1-4	TRBV7-9	few	CASSLVGARSRKLFF	TGTGCCAGCAGCTTAGTAGGGGCGAGGTCTCGAAAACTGTTTTTT
NA	TRBJ2-3	TRBV7-2	NA	CASSLTRQLYTDTQYF	TGTGCCAGCAGCTTAACCCGACAGCTCTACACAGATACGCAGTATTTT
NA	TRBJ1-2	TRBV20-1	NA	CSASLTIGEGYTF	TGCAGTGCTAGCCTCACTATAGGGGAAGGCTACACCTTC
NA	TRBJ2-1	TRBV11-2	many	CASSLDQALGWQFF	TGTGCCAGCAGCTTAGATCAGGCCCTGGGATGGCAGTTCTTC
NA	TRBJ2-1	TRBV5-6	NA	CASSAGPKRPLPSQQFF	TGTGCCAGCAGCGCCGGACCTAAGAGACCCCTCCCCAGTCAGCAGTTCTTC
TRBD1	TRBJ2-1	TRBV5-1	many	CASTRGQARDNEQFF	TGCGCCAGCACCAGGGGACAGGCAAGAGACAATGAGCAGTTCTTC